One sample yielded the 5 T cell receptor beta chains listed below, sequenced in a study of shared clonotypes between healthy human individuals. The data were produced by immunoSEQ multiplex PCR, yet TCRdb's version contains in-frame clones alone and is incomplete. The table includes approximately 980,000 clones, approximately 80% detected once. The specimen was memory CD4+ T cells sorted from blood. The subset denotes: CD45RA-negative fraction. These TCRs come from a man aged 18-30 years in good health.

The chain has TRBV6-5 and TRBJ1-1; the D gene is possibly TRBD1 (6 bases). V shed 5 bases and J shed 1 base, with 14 bases lying between them. The CDR3 extends over 15 amino acids. The germline gives CDR1 MNHEY, CDR2 SVGAGI. The CDR3 region has the DNA TGTGCCAGCAGTCCTACAGGACAGCAGAACACTGAAGCTTTCTTT. Protein product: CASSPTGQQNTEAFF.

This clone appeared once. This chain uses TRBV5-1 with TRBJ2-2; TRBD1 matches at 10 bases. CDR3 size: 13 residues. V shed 7 bases, J shed 5 bases, and the junction held 2 bases outside the gene matches. Germline lookup yields CDR1 SGHRS and CDR2 YFSETQ. CDR3 DNA: TGCGCCAGCGGGACAGGGGAGACCGGGGAGCTGTTTTTT. Translating gives CASGTGETGELFF.

This chain connects TRBV15 to TRBJ2-5, with D perhaps matching TRBD2 (6 bases). The CDR3 length is 16 residues. Germline V gene sequence: CDR1 LNHNV, CDR2 YYDKDF (reference sequence). Trimming left V 8 bases short and J 4 bases short, with 23 bases between. The CDR3 protein is CATGRAGSQVGETQYF. The CDR3 nucleotides are TGTGCCACCGGGCGGGCGGGGTCCCAAGTCGGAGAGACCCAGTACTTC.

This clone was observed a few times. A junction boundary mismatches the germline segment, possibly from a read error. The chain joins TRBV9 to TRBJ2-5; 7 bases fit TRBD2. The CDR3 sequence is 15 residues long. Germline V gene lookup returns CDR1 SGDLS and CDR2 YYNGEE. CDR3 sequence reads: CASTVAAGDFETQYF. The CDR3 bases are TGTGCCAGCACCGTAGCGGCGGGAGACTTCGAGACCCAGTACTTC.

This clone was picked up a small number of times. The chain links TRBV6-5 to TRBJ1-1; D ambiguous. Germline CDR1 is MNHEY and CDR2 is SVGAGI. The V and J ends lost 0 bases and 1 base respectively, with 6 bases between them. CDR3 length: 14 residues. The CDR3 coding sequence is TGTGCCAGCAGTTACTCGGGGAAGAACACTGAAGCTTTCTTT. Translation: CASSYSGKNTEAFF.